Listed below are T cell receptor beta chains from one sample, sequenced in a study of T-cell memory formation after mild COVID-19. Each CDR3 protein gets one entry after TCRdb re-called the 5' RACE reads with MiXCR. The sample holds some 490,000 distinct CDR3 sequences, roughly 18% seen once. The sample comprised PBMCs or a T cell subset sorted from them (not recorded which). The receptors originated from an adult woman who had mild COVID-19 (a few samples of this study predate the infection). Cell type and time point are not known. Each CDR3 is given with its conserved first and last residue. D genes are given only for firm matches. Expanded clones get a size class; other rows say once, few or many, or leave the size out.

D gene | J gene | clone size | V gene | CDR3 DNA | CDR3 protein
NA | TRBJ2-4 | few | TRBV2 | TGTGCCAGCAGTGAAGTAGGAATCTTGGGGGCCAAAAACATTCAGTACTTC | CASSEVGILGAKNIQYF
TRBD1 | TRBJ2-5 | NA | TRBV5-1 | TGCGCCAGCCCTTCTCGCCGGGACAGGAACCAAGAGACCCAGTACTTC | CASPSRRDRNQETQYF
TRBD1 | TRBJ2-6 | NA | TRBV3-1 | TGTGCCAGCAGCCAAGTAGGGGGCCCTGGGGCCAACGTCCTGACTTTC | CASSQVGGPGANVLTF
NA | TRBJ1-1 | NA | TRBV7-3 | TGTGCCAGCAGCCCCAGGGGTTTGGGGACTGAAGCTTTCTTT | CASSPRGLGTEAFF
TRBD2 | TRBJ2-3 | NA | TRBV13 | TGTGCCAGCAGCTCGGGAGCGGGAGATATGGATACGCAGTATTTT | CASSSGAGDMDTQYF
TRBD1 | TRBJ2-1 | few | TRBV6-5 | TGTGCCAGCAGACGGGACAGGGTGTGGTACAATGAGCAGTTCTTC | CASRRDRVWYNEQFF
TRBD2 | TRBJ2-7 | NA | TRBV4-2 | TGTGCCAGCAGCCAAGATAAACTAGCGGAGGAGCAGTACTTC | CASSQDKLAEEQYF
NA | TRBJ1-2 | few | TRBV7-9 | TGTGCCAGCACCCCTTTTCAGGGGTTCGGCTACACCTTC | CASTPFQGFGYTF
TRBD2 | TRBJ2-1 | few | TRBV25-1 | TGTGCCAGCAGTCAAGACCCCAGGACTAGCTTGGTGGCCAATGAGCAGTTCTTC | CASSQDPRTSLVANEQFF
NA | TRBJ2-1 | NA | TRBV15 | TGTGCCACCAGCAGAGATTTAAGAGGGAGAGGGCACAATGAGCAGTTATTC | CATSRDLRGRGHNEQLF
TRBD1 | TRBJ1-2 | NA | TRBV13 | TGTGCCAGCAGTTCCTCCGGGACAGTAAACTATGGCTACACCTTC | CASSSSGTVNYGYTF
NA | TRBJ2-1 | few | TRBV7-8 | TGTGCCAGCAGCTTAGGACGGGGCACGATGCACAATGAGCAGTTCTTC | CASSLGRGTMHNEQFF
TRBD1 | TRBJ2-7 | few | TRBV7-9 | TGTGCCAGCAGCGGGGGACAGGGACCCCACGAGCAGTACTTC | CASSGGQGPHEQYF
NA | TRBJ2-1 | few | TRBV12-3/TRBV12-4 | TGTGCCAGCAGTTGGACAGAACTCAACAATGAGCAGTTCTTC | CASSWTELNNEQFF
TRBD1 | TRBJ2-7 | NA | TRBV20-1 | TGCAGTGCTAGGGAAGGGACAGGAGGGTCCGAGCAGTACTTC | CSAREGTGGSEQYF
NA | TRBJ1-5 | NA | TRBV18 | TGTGCCAGCTCACCAGACCAATCTACGCCCCAGCATTTT | CASSPDQSTPQHF
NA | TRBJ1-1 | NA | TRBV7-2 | TGTGCCAGCACCCTAGCCGGATATAACACTGAAGCTTTCTTT | CASTLAGYNTEAFF
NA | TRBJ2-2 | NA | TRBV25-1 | TGTGCCAGCAGTGGGAAGACAACTAGGAGGACCGGGGAGCTGTTTTTT | CASSGKTTRRTGELFF
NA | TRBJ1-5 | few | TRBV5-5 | TGTGCCAGCAGCTGGGAGGCGATGGGAGTCAATCAGCCCCAGCATTTT | CASSWEAMGVNQPQHF
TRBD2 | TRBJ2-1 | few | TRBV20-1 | TGCAGTGCTGGGGACCTTGGCGGGGGTTACAATGAGCAGTTCTTC | CSAGDLGGGYNEQFF
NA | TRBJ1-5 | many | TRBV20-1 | TGCAGTGCCCCAGAGGGCAGGGGTGGCAATCAGCCCCAGCATTTT | CSAPEGRGGNQPQHF
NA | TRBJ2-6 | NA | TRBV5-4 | TGTGCCAGCAGCTTGGACAGCCTAGGGGCCAACGTCCTGACTTTC | CASSLDSLGANVLTF
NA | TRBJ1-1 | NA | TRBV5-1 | TGCGCCAGCAGCTTGGAACGGACAGTACTGAACACTGAAGCTTTCTTT | CASSLERTVLNTEAFF
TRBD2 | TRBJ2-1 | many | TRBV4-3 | TGCGCCAGCAGCTCCCCCGGAGGACTAGCGGATTACAATGAGCAGTTCTTC | CASSSPGGLADYNEQFF
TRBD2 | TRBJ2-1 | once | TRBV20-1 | TGCAGTGCCTCGAAGGCGGGAGGCAATGAGCAGTTCTTC | CSASKAGGNEQFF
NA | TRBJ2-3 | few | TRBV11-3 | TGTGCCAGCAGCCCCGGCCGGGATACGCAGTATTTT | CASSPGRDTQYF
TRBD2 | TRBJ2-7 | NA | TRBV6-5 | TGTGCCAGCAGTGGAAGCCTTAGCGGGAGCTCCTACGAGCAGTACTTC | CASSGSLSGSSYEQYF
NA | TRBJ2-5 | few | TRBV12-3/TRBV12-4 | TGTGCCTCTCGCTTGCGGGGGCAGATAACCCAGTACTTC | CASRLRGQITQYF